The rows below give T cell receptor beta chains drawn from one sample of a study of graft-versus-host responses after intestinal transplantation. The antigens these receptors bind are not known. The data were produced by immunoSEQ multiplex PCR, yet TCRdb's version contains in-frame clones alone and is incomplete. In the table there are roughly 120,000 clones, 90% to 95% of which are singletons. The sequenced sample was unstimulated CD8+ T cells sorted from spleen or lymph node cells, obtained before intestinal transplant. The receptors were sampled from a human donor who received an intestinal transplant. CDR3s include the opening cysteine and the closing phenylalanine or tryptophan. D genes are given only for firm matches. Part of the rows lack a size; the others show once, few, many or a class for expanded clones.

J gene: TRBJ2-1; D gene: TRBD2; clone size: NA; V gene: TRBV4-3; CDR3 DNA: TGCGCCAGCAGCCTGGAGCGGGACTACACATACAATGAGCAGTTCTTC; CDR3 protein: CASSLERDYTYNEQFF
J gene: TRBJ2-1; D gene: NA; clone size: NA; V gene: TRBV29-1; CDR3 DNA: TGCAGCGTATTCCCTCTCGCCTACAATGAGCAGTTCTTC; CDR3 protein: CSVFPLAYNEQFF
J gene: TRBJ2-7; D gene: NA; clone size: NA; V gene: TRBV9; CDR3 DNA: TGTGCCAGCAGCGTAGGTCGGGTAGCTACCTACGAGCAGTACTTC; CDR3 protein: CASSVGRVATYEQYF
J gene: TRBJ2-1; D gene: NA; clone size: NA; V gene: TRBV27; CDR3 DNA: TGTGCCAGCAGTTTCTCTCGGAGCAATGAGCAGTTCTTC; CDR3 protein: CASSFSRSNEQFF
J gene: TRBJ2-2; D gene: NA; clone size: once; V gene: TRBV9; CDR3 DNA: TGTGCCAGCAGCCCAGGGGATCCGGGGGAGCTGTTTTTT; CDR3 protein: CASSPGDPGELFF
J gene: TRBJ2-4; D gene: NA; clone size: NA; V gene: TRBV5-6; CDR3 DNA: TGTGCCAGCGGCAGCGGGAACATTCAGTACTTC; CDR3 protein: CASGSGNIQYF
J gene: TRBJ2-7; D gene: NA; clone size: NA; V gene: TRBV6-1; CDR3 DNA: TGTGCCAGCAGTCCAGGTCGGGGATGGATCTACGAGCAGTACTTC; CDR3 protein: CASSPGRGWIYEQYF
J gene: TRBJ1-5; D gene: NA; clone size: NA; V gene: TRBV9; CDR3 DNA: TGTGCCAGCAGCGCGGGGCAGGGTAGGAATCAGCCCCAGCATTTT; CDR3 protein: CASSAGQGRNQPQHF
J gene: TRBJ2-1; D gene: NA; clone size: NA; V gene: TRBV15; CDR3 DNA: TGTGCCACCAGCAGAGATCGCCCCACTTTTAGCGCTCAAGGGCAGTTCTTC; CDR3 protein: CATSRDRPTFSAQGQFF
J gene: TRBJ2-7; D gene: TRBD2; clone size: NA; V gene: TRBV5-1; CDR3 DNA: TGCGCCAGCAGCATAGCGGGAGGAGTGGGGTACGAGCAGTACTTC; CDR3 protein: CASSIAGGVGYEQYF
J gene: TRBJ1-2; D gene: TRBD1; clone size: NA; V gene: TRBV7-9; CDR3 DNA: TGTGCCAGCAGCCAAGGGACAGCCCTTAACTATGGCTACACCTTC; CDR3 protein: CASSQGTALNYGYTF
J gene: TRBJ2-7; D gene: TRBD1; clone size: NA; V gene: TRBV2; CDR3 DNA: TGTGCCAGCAGGGGGACAGGGCCCTACGAGCAGTACTTC; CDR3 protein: CASRGTGPYEQYF
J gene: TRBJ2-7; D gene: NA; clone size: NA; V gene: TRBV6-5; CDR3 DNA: TGTGCCAGCAGTTACATAGGGAGCTCCTACGAGCAGTACTTC; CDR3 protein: CASSYIGSSYEQYF
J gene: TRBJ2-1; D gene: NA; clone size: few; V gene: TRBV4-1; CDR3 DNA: TGCGCCAGCAGCCAGGAATGGAGCTCCTACAATGAGCAGTTCTTC; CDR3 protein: CASSQEWSSYNEQFF
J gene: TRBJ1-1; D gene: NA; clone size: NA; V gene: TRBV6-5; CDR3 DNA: TGTGCCAGCAGTTGGGGTCGGAATGAAGCTTTCTTT; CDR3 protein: CASSWGRNEAFF
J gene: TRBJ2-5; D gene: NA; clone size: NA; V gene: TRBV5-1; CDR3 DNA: TGCGCCAGCAGCGCGGACGTCAGGCGATTCGCTGAGACCCAGTACTTC; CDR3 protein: CASSADVRRFAETQYF
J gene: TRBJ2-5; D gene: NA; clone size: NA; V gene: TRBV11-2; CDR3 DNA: TGTGCCAGCAGCTCGTGGCAGGAGGCGGAGGGGTTGCAGACCCAGTACTTC; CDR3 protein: CASSSWQEAEGLQTQYF
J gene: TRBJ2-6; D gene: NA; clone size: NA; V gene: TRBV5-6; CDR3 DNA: TGTGCCAGCAGCCTACACAATAGGTCACAAAGTCGGGCCAACGTCCTGTTC; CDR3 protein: CASSLHNRSQSRANVLF
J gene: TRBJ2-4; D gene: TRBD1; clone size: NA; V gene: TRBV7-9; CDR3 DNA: TGTGCCAGCAGCTTACCCTACTCCGGGACAGGTCTAGCCAAAAACATTCAGTACTTC; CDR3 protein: CASSLPYSGTGLAKNIQYF
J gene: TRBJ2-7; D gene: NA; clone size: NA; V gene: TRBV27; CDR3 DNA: TGTGCCAGCGGCCGGAGGGGTTTGGACGAGCAGTACTTC; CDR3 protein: CASGRRGLDEQYF
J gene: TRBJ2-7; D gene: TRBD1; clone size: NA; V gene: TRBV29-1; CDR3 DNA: TGCAGCGATACAGGGGGCCCCTACGAGCAGTACTTC; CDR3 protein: CSDTGGPYEQYF
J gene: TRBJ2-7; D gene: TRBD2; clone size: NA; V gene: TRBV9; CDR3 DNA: TGTGCCAGCAGCGTATCGGGAGGTTTCCCCTACGAGCAGTACTTC; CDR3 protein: CASSVSGGFPYEQYF
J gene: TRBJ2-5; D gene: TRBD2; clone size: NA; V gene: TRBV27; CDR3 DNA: TGTGCCAGCAGTGAACTAGCGGGACAAGAGACCCAGTACTTC; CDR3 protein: CASSELAGQETQYF
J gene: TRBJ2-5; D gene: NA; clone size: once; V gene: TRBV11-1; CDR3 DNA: TGTGCCAGCAGCTTAAGGGTGGGTCGGGGCTACCAAGAGACCCAGTACTTC; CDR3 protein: CASSLRVGRGYQETQYF
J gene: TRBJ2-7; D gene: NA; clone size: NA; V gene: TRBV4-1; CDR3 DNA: TGCGCCAGCAGCCAAGTTCCGCTCAGGGACTCCTACGAGCAGTACTTC; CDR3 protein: CASSQVPLRDSYEQYF
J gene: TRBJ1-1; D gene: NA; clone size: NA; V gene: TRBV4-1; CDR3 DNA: TGCGCCAGCAGCCAAGAGCCGGGGGCGGTCACTGAAGCTTTCTTT; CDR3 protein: CASSQEPGAVTEAFF
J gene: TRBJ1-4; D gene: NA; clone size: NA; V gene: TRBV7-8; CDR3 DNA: TGTGCCAGCAGCGTATACTTCACCGGGACACCATCTGCAACTAATGAAAAACTGTTTTTT; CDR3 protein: CASSVYFTGTPSATNEKLFF
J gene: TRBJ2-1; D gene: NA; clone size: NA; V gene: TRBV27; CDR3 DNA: TGTGCCAGCAGTCCGATGGGTTCTTCCTACAATGAGCAGTTCTTC; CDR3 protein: CASSPMGSSYNEQFF
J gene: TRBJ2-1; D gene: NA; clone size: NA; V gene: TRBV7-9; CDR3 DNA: TGTGCCGGCAACTCCTACAATGAGCAGTTCTTC; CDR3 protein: CAGNSYNEQFF
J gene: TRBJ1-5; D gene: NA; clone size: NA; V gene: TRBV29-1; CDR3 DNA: TGCAGCGTTGAACTGGGCGACAGGCAGCCCCAGCATTTT; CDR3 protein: CSVELGDRQPQHF
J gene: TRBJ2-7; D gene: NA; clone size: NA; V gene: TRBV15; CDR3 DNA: TGTGCCACCAGCAGCAGGGGGGGGGACGAGCAGTACTTC; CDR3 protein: CATSSRGGDEQYF
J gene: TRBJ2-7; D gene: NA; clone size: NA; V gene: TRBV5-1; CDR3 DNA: TGCGCCAGCAGCTTGGCCGCCGGGAGCTCCTACGAGCAGTACTTC; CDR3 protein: CASSLAAGSSYEQYF
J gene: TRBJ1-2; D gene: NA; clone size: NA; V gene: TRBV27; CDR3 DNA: TGTGCCAGCAGCCCTAGGGGGATTTGGTATGGCTACACCTTC; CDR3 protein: CASSPRGIWYGYTF
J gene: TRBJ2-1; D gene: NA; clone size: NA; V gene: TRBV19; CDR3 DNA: TGTGCCAGCGGGAGTGGGTGGAATGAGCAGTTCTTC; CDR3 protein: CASGSGWNEQFF
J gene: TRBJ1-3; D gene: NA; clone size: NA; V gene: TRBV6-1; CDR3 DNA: TGTGCCAGCAGTGAATGGGACACATTGGTGGGAATCCCTCTGACTGGAAACACCATATATTTT; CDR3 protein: CASSEWDTLVGIPLTGNTIYF
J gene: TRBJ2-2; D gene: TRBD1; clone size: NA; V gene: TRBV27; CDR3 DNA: TGTGCCACGGGACAGGGAAGGACCGGGGAGCTGTTTTTT; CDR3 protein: CATGQGRTGELFF
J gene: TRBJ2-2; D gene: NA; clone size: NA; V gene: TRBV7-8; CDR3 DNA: TGTGCCAGCAGCCCGGGACGAGGGAAAGGTCCGAACACCGGGGAGCTGTTTTTT; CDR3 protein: CASSPGRGKGPNTGELFF
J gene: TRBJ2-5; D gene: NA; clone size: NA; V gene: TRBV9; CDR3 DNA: TGTGCCAGCAGCGTAGCTGGAGGTGAGACCCAGTACTTC; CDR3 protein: CASSVAGGETQYF
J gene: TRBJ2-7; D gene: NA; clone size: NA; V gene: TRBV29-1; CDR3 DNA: TGCAGCGTTAGGCTAGCGACCTACGAGCAGTACTTC; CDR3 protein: CSVRLATYEQYF
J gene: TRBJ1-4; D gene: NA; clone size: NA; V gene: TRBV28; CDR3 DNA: TGTGCCAGTCGGGAGGGTGAAAAACTGTTTTTT; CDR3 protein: CASREGEKLFF
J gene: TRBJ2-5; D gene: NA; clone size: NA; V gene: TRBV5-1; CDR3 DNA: TGCGCCAGCAGCCCCTCCTGGGTAGAGACCCAGTACTTC; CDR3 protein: CASSPSWVETQYF
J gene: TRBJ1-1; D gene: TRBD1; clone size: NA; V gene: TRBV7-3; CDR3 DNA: TGTGCCAGCAGCTTAAGCCCCCCCCGGGACAGCAAGAACACTGAAGCTTTCTTT; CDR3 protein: CASSLSPPRDSKNTEAFF
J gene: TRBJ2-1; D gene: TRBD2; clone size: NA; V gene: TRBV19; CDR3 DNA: TGTGCCAGTAGTATAGCCCTAGCGGGAGAAGGGAATGAGCAGTTCTTC; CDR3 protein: CASSIALAGEGNEQFF
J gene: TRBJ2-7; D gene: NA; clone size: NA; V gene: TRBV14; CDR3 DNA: TGTGCCAGCAGCCAAGGAACAGGTACCTACGAGCAGTACTTC; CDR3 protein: CASSQGTGTYEQYF
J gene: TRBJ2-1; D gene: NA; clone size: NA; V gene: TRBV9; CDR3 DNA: TGTGCCAGCAGCGCCCCGACTCAGCAACCCTCTCGGCCCTACAATGAGCAGTTCTTC; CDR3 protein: CASSAPTQQPSRPYNEQFF
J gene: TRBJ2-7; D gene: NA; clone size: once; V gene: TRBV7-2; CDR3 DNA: TGTGCCAGCAGCTTACGAAACAGAGGCTCCTACGAGCAGTACTTC; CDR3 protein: CASSLRNRGSYEQYF
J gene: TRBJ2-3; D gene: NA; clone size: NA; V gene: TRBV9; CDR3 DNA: TGTGCCAGCAGCGTAGCGGGAAGCACAGATACGCAGTATTTT; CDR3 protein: CASSVAGSTDTQYF
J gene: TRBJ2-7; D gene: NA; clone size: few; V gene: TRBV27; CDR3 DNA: TGTGCCAGCAGTTTATCGGACAGTTACTACGAGCAGTACTTC; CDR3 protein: CASSLSDSYYEQYF
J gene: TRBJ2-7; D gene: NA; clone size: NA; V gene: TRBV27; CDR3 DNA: TGTGCCAGCAGTGCCACAGGGGAGCAGTACTTC; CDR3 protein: CASSATGEQYF
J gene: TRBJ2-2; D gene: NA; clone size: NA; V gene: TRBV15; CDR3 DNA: TGTGCCACCAGCAGAGCGGGAACCGGGGAGCTGTTTTTT; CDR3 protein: CATSRAGTGELFF
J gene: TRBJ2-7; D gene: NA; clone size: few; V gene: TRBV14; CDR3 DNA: TGTGCCAGCAGCCAAGAGTACGAGCAGTACTTC; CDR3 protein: CASSQEYEQYF
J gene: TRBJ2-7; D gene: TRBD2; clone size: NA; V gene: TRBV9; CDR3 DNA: TGTGCCAGCAGCCACGGGGGAGCGGGAGGGAAAGCGGAACACGAGCAGTACTTC; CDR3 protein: CASSHGGAGGKAEHEQYF
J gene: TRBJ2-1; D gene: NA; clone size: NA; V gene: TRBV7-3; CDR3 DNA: TGTGCCAGCAGCGACCCGACTAGTGAATCCTACAATGAGCAGTTCTTC; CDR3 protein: CASSDPTSESYNEQFF